At least ten counts were recorded for the clone carrying this T cell receptor beta chain. This record comes from a study of human T cells and chemical hapten exposure. The time point here: patch test 1, 2 weeks after DPC sensitization. Treatment indicated: therapeutic diphenylcyclopropenone sensitization with weekly scalp DPC. In TCRdb, the RACE reads were re-called with MiXCR into one record per CDR3 protein. The sample consists of roughly 80,000 distinct CDR3 sequences, about 11% of them appearing once. The V end lost 0 bases, the J end lost 4 bases, and 15 bases lay between the germline ends. Germline V lookup: CDR1 SGHVS, CDR2 FQNEAQ. CDR3 length: 17 residues.

The V gene is TRBV7-8, the J gene TRBJ1-4, with D tentatively TRBD1 (5 bases). This clonotype was obtained from a woman aged 45-60 years with alopecia areata. Some clones in this sample may be carry-over from other donors' samples. Specimen: whole blood, collected in connection with sensitization to the hapten diphenylcyclopropenone (DPC). The CDR3 spells CASSLALYRDSNEKLFF. In DNA form, the CDR3 reads TGTGCCAGCAGCTTAGCGCTATACCGAGACAGTAATGAAAAACTGTTTTTT. The full variable domain, with the rest looked up from reference TRBV7-8 and TRBJ1-4, is GAGVSQSPRYKVAKRGQDVALRCDPISGHVSLFWYQQALGQGPEFLTYFQNEAQLDKSGLPSDRFFAERPEGSVSTLKIQRTQQEDSAVYLCASSLALYRDSNEKLFFGSGTQLSVL.